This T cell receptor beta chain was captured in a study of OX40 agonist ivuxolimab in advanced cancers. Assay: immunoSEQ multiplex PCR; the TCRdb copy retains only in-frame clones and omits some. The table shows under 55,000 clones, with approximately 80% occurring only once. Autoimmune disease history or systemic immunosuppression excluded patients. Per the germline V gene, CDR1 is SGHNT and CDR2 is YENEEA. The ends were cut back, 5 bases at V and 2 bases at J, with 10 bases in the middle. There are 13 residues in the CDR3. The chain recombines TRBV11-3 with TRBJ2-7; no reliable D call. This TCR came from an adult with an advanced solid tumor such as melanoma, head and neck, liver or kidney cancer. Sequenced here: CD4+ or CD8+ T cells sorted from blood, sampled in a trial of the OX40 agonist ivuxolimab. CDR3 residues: CASSLDQTYEQYF. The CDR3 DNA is TGTGCCAGCAGCCTCGACCAAACCTACGAGCAGTACTTC.